The 21 T cell receptor beta chains below were found in one sample sequenced in a study of blood T cell repertoires in COVID-19. Only in-frame clones appear in the TCRdb table, and some are missing; sequencing was by immunoSEQ multiplex PCR. The sample shows approximately 210,000 clones, approximately 81% of them seen only once. The sequenced sample consisted of peripheral blood. Source of these receptors: a woman of 80 years or more with COVID-19, enrolled during active disease.

This chain uses TRBV5-1 with TRBJ1-4; D not resolved. Germline V CDR1 and CDR2: SGHRS, YFSETQ. The CDR3 has 15 amino acids. V lost 2 bases to trimming and J lost 7 bases, with 15 bases between them. This chain's CDR3 is CASSFDGSPGEKLFF. In DNA, the CDR3 is TGCGCCAGCAGCTTTGACGGTTCTCCGGGTGAAAAACTGTTTTTT.

This chain links TRBV4-2 with TRBJ1-1; 7 bases are a match to TRBD1. V gave up 4 bases and J gave up 0 bases; unmatched junction bases: 5. CDR3 length equals 15 residues. CDR1 and CDR2 (germline): LGHNA, YNFKEQ. Here the CDR3 reads CASSLGGQLNTEAFF. CDR3 in DNA: TGTGCCAGCAGCCTCGGGGGACAGCTGAACACTGAAGCTTTCTTT.

This clone is medium-sized. The rearrangement uses TRBV14 and TRBJ2-5; D unresolved. The V end lost 3 bases, the J end lost 0 bases, and 8 bases lay between the germline ends. Germline V gene lookup returns CDR1 SGHDN and CDR2 FVKESK. This CDR3 comprises 14 residues. CDR3 bases: TGTGCCAGCAGCCAGACCCGGGACCAAGAGACCCAGTACTTC. Translating it yields CASSQTRDQETQYF. Variable domain in full (rest from reference TRBV14 and TRBJ2-5): EAGVTQFPSHSVIEKGQTVTLRCDPISGHDNLYWYRRVMGKEIKFLLHFVKESKQDESGMPNNRFLAERTGGTYSTLKVQPAELEDSGVYFCASSQTRDQETQYFGPGTRLLVL.

Here the CDR3 reads CASSKGDREVRNTGELFF. For the CDR3, the DNA is TGTGCCAGCAGCAAGGGGGACAGGGAAGTTCGAAACACCGGGGAGCTGTTTTTT. The chain carries TRBV21-1 and TRBJ2-2; the table gives TRBD1 as D, unverified against the DNA. TRBV21-1 corresponds to a pseudogene. The CDR3 covers 18 residues.

This clone occurred once. This chain uses TRBV7-9 with TRBJ2-5, with 12 bases matching TRBD2. Germline CDR1 is SEHNR and CDR2 is FQNEAQ (reference sequence). The trim removed 5 bases at V and 5 bases at J, leaving 6 bases unmatched. This CDR3 region has 15 residues. In DNA form, the CDR3 reads TGTGCCAGCAGCATCCTAGCGGGGGGGCAGGAGACCCAGTACTTC. The encoded protein is CASSILAGGQETQYF. The whole variable domain, remainder taken from reference TRBV7-9 and TRBJ2-5, is DTGVSQNPRHKITKRGQNVTFRCDPISEHNRLYWYRQTLGQGPEFLTYFQNEAQLEKSRLLSDRFSAERPKGSFSTLEIQRTEQGDSAMYLCASSILAGGQETQYFGPGTRLLVL.

The CDR3 spells CASSLGQVQETQYF. CDR3 nucleotides: TGCGCCAGCAGCTTGGGACAGGTCCAAGAGACCCAGTACTTC. This rearrangement joins TRBV5-1 to TRBJ2-5; D is possibly TRBD1 (6 bases). CDR1 SGHRS and CDR2 YFSETQ come from the germline V gene. Trimming stripped 0 bases from V and 1 base from J, with 7 bases between. The CDR3 loop spans 14 amino acids.

This chain links TRBV2 with TRBJ2-1; no firm D call. The V gene's germline CDR1 is SNHLY and CDR2 FYNNEI. The CDR3 length is 11 residues. Trimming removed 6 bases at V and 4 bases at J, with 4 bases between. CDR3 sequence: CASSTYNEQFF. Here the CDR3 DNA reads TGTGCCAGCAGCACATACAATGAGCAGTTCTTC.

The chain carries TRBV5-1 and TRBJ1-6; 9 bases align to TRBD1. The CDR3 runs 15 residues. The V segment lost 4 bases and the J segment 6 bases; nucleotides outside the gene matches: 5. In germline, CDR1 is SGHRS, CDR2 YFSETQ. The CDR3 loop is CASSIGTGSNSPLHF. The CDR3 bases are TGCGCCAGCAGCATAGGGACAGGGTCTAATTCACCCCTCCACTTT.

A word on this clone: At one end the junction does not follow the germline gene, possibly because of a read error. This chain joins TRBV2 and TRBJ2-7; 10 nucleotides align to TRBD1. Germline loops: CDR1 SNHLY, CDR2 FYNNEI. This CDR3 is 14 amino acids long. The CDR3 loop is CASNGGTGESEQCF. In DNA form, the CDR3 reads TGTGCCAGCAACGGGGGGACAGGGGAGAGCGAGCAGTGCTTC. The complete variable domain, with remaining parts taken from reference TRBV2 and TRBJ2-7, reads EPEVTQTPSHQVTQMGQEVILRCVPISNHLYFYWYRQILGQKVEFLVSFYNNEISEKSEIFDDQFSVERPDGSNFTLKIRSTKLEDSAMYFCASNGGTGESEQCFGPGTRLTVT.

This clone came up once. The chain has TRBV5-5 and TRBJ2-6; D is uncertain. Trimming cost V 2 bases and J 1 base, with 7 bases left between them. CDR1 SGHKS and CDR2 YYEKEE come from the germline V gene (reference sequence). The CDR3 spans 15 residues. As DNA, the CDR3 is TGTGCCAGCAGCTTTCTAAATTCTGGGGCCAACGTCCTGACTTTC. Its protein is CASSFLNSGANVLTF. The whole variable domain, filled in from reference TRBV5-5 and TRBJ2-6, reads DAGVTQSPTHLIKTRGQQVTLRCSPISGHKSVSWYQQVLGQGPQFIFQYYEKEERGRGNFPDRFSARQFPNYSSELNVNALLLGDSALYLCASSFLNSGANVLTFGAGSRLTVL.

The rearrangement links TRBV5-1 to TRBJ1-1; D is possibly TRBD1 (6 bases). CDR3 size: 14 residues. Germline assignment: CDR1 SGHRS and CDR2 YFSETQ. The V end was cut by 7 bases, the J end by 4 bases, with 17 bases between. CDR3 bases: TGCGCCAGCGTCCTTTATTTGGACAGCACTGAAGCTTTCTTT. It translates to CASVLYLDSTEAFF.

V usage is TRBV7-8 and J usage is TRBJ2-5; tentatively, D is TRBD1 (7 bases). Looked up from germline, CDR1 is SGHVS and CDR2 is FQNEAQ. This CDR3 has 13 amino acids. Trimming took 5 bases from V and 3 from J, leaving 10 bases between them. CDR3 protein: CASSIRGEETQYF. Here the CDR3 DNA reads TGTGCCAGCAGCATCAGGGGGGAAGAGACCCAGTACTTC.

The sample holds a few counts of this clone. The chain is built from TRBV7-8 and TRBJ1-1; the D is unclear. The V gene lost 2 bases and the J gene lost 5 bases, with 9 bases spanning the gap. Germline V lookup: CDR1 SGHVS, CDR2 FQNEAQ. The CDR3 consists of 13 residues. In nucleotides, the CDR3 is TGTGCCAGCAGCTTAAATGCGAATACTGAAGCTTTCTTT. Its protein product is CASSLNANTEAFF.

CDR3 nucleotide sequence: TGTGCCAGCGCCACTGCCTGGGGCAATCAGCCCCAGTATTTT. Residues: CASATAWGNQPQYF. This rearrangement joins TRBV6-5 to TRBJ1-5, with a tentative D call TRBD1 (5 bases). TRBJ2-3 matches the DNA end more closely, so the J call is doubtful. This CDR3 is built from 14 residues. The germline V gene has CDR1 MNHEY and CDR2 SVGAGI.

The chain links TRBV6-6 to TRBJ2-7; 10 nucleotides align to TRBD1. CDR3 length equals 12 residues. The germline gives CDR1 MNHNY, CDR2 SVGAGI (reference sequence). V shed 5 bases, J shed 12 bases, and the junction held 7 bases outside the gene matches. The CDR3 loop is CASSQDRGTPYV. CDR3 coding DNA: TGTGCCAGCAGTCAGGACAGGGGGACTCCGTACGTC.

This chain links TRBV11-3 with TRBJ2-5, with D possibly being TRBD2 (5 bases). Germline V gene data show CDR1 as SGHNT and CDR2 as YENEEA. CDR3 length equals 11 residues. The V and J ends lost 6 bases and 5 bases respectively, with 7 bases between them. The CDR3 DNA sequence: TGTGCCAGCAGTCCGGGGGAGACCCAGTACTTC. Protein product: CASSPGETQYF.

The chain has TRBV12-3 or TRBV12-4 and TRBJ1-6; a weak D match, TRBD1 (6 bases). Trimming took 5 bases from V and 19 from J, leaving 18 bases between them. The length of the CDR3 is 12 residues. The CDR3 sequence is CASSAPGGGAHF. The CDR3 DNA reads TGTGCCAGCAGTGCGCCGGGAGGGGGGGCTCACTTT.

This clone occurred a few times. The chain has TRBV6-5 and TRBJ1-2, with TRBD1 as a possible D gene (6 bases). The CDR3 is made up of 12 amino acids. CDR1 and CDR2 (germline): MNHEY, SVGAGI. V was cut by 6 bases and J by 7 bases, with 12 bases left in between. CDR3 loop: CASRPGAGGYTF. The CDR3 nucleotides are TGTGCCAGCAGACCAGGGGCGGGTGGCTACACCTTC.

A remark on this clone: Other nucleotide sequences from this sample produce the same CDR3. The gene calls are TRBV6-4 and TRBJ1-5; 9 bases align to TRBD1. CDR1 and CDR2 (germline): MRHNA, SNTAGT. The CDR3 length is 14 residues. The trim removed 3 bases at V and 4 bases at J, leaving 1 base unmatched. The CDR3 DNA reads TGTGCCAGCAGTGAGGGACAGGGAAATCAGCCCCAGCATTTT. Protein product: CASSEGQGNQPQHF.

V usage is TRBV5-1 and J usage is TRBJ1-1; D not certain. The CDR3 sequence is 13 residues long. V lost 8 bases, J lost 3 bases, and 14 bases lay in between. Germline CDR1 reads SGHRS; CDR2 reads YFSETQ. CDR3 in DNA: TGCGCCAGTGGTCCGGAGGAGGACACTGAAGCTTTCTTT. Its protein product is CASGPEEDTEAFF.

This clone appeared a single time. The rearrangement links TRBV29-1 to TRBJ1-2; D perhaps matches TRBD1 (5 bases). Trimming shortened V by 7 bases and J by 10 bases, and 19 bases separated the two germline ends. This CDR3 has 12 residues. The germline V gene has CDR1 SQVTM and CDR2 ANQGSEA. CDR3 in amino acids: CSANGGQGYYTF. The DNA of the CDR3 is TGCAGCGCCAACGGAGGGCAGGGATACTACACCTTC.